Shown below are 25 T cell receptor beta chains from a single sample sequenced in a study of T-cell memory formation after mild COVID-19. TCRdb reanalysed the 5' RACE reads using MiXCR and keeps one entry per CDR3 protein. The sample yields 470,000 or so distinct CDR3 sequences, over 15% seen once. Sequencing input: PBMCs or a T cell subset sorted from them (not recorded which). These receptor sequences come from an adult woman who had mild COVID-19 (a few samples of this study predate the infection). Cell type and time point are not known.

V usage is TRBV20-1 and J usage is TRBJ2-1, with 13 positions matching TRBD2. Germline values: CDR1 DFQATT, CDR2 SNEGSKA (reference sequence). Germline trimming cut 1 base from V and 0 bases from J; bases unmatched to any gene: 9. The CDR3 is 19 residues long. CDR3 sequence reads: CSARASGLAGRSSYNEQFF. In nucleotides, the CDR3 is TGCAGTGCTAGAGCCTCGGGACTAGCGGGGAGGAGCTCCTACAATGAGCAGTTCTTC.

This clonotype came up a few times. The rearrangement uses TRBV6-5 and TRBJ2-7; tentatively, D is TRBD2 (6 bases). The ends were cut back, 2 bases at V and 2 bases at J, with 13 bases in the middle. Germline V gives CDR1 MNHEY, CDR2 SVGAGI. This CDR3 has 15 residues. The CDR3 DNA sequence: TGTGCCAGCAGTTACAGATTTCCGGGGGCCTACGAGCAGTACTTC. This encodes CASSYRFPGAYEQYF.

This clonotype occurred a few times. The chain links TRBV20-1 to TRBJ2-5, with TRBD1 matching over 10 bases. This CDR3 region has 15 residues. Germline V gene data show CDR1 as DFQATT and CDR2 as SNEGSKA (reference sequence). This CDR3 is CKISPGQGKKETQYF. The CDR3 nucleotides are TGCAAAATCAGTCCGGGACAGGGGAAAAAAGAGACCCAGTACTTC.

The chain uses TRBV5-1 and TRBJ1-4, with a weak D call TRBD1 (6 bases). The CDR3 is 15 amino acids. CDR1 and CDR2 (germline): SGHRS, YFSETQ. Trimming removed 3 bases from V and 4 bases from J, with 13 bases in between. The CDR3 is CASSSGAGFNEKLFF. Written as DNA, the CDR3 is TGCGCCAGCAGCTCAGGGGCGGGTTTTAATGAAAAACTGTTTTTT.

The gene calls are TRBV7-9 and TRBJ2-6, with unresolved D. The CDR3 has 14 residues. Trimming pared 5 bases from V and 1 base from J, leaving 6 bases between. Germline V lookup: CDR1 SEHNR, CDR2 FQNEAQ (reference sequence). CDR3 protein: CASSRVSGANVLTF. As DNA, the CDR3 is TGTGCCAGCAGCCGAGTTTCTGGGGCCAACGTCCTGACTTTC.

There are many counts of this clonotype. The chain carries TRBV5-6 and TRBJ2-1; TRBD2 is a possible D gene (5 bases). This CDR3 spans 14 amino acids. Germline lookup yields CDR1 SGHDT and CDR2 YYEEEE. Trimming stripped 4 bases from V and 9 bases from J, with 17 bases between. CDR3 in amino acids: CASSAGSSLVEQFF. CDR3 nucleotides: TGTGCCAGCAGCGCGGGTAGCAGTCTGGTTGAGCAGTTCTTC.

This chain uses TRBV7-8 with TRBJ2-1; TRBD1 might be the D (5 bases). Trimming took off 4 bases at V and 3 bases at J, with 13 bases between the two ends. CDR1 SGHVS and CDR2 FQNEAQ come from the germline V gene. The CDR3 length is 15 residues. CDR3 protein: CASSSRQRSYNEQFF. In DNA, the CDR3 is TGTGCCAGCAGCTCCCGACAGCGTAGCTACAATGAGCAGTTCTTC.

The chain combines TRBV29-1 with TRBJ2-3, with D uncertain. Germline V gene sequence: CDR1 SQVTM, CDR2 ANQGSEA. This CDR3 is 13 amino acids long. Deletions cut 3 bases from V and 6 bases from J, with 13 bases between. Here the CDR3 DNA reads TGCAGCGTTGACAGACATGGGTGGGATACGCAGTATTTT. Its translation is CSVDRHGWDTQYF.

This clonotype occurred a few times. The chain links TRBV5-1 to TRBJ2-3; D perhaps matches TRBD1 (6 bases). This CDR3 contains 14 residues. Germline loops: CDR1 SGHRS, CDR2 YFSETQ. Deletions cut 4 bases from V and 5 bases from J, with 14 bases between. The CDR3 sequence: CASSGSRGRDTQYF. For the CDR3, the DNA is TGCGCCAGCAGCGGATCCAGGGGCCGAGATACGCAGTATTTT.

This clonotype has at least ten counts. V gene TRBV5-1 combines with J gene TRBJ1-1; no reliable D call. Germline V gene sequence: CDR1 SGHRS, CDR2 YFSETQ. V lost 1 base and J 0 bases, leaving 13 bases between the germline ends. This CDR3 has 16 amino acids. The DNA for the CDR3 is TGCGCCAGCAGCTTGCTGGGAAGCGACATGAACACTGAAGCTTTCTTT. Its translation is CASSLLGSDMNTEAFF.

The rearrangement links TRBV20-1 to TRBJ1-1; no firm D call. Trimming stripped 2 bases from V and 1 base from J, with 11 bases between. This CDR3 comprises 14 residues. Germline assignment: CDR1 DFQATT and CDR2 SNEGSKA (reference sequence). CDR3 sequence reads: CSARQMRGNTEAFF. The CDR3 DNA reads as TGCAGTGCTAGACAAATGCGGGGGAACACTGAAGCTTTCTTT.

This sequence joins TRBV7-9 and TRBJ1-2; no definite D call. The CDR3 runs to 14 residues. The germline V gene has CDR1 SEHNR and CDR2 FQNEAQ (reference sequence). V was pared by 4 bases and J by 8 bases, with 17 bases between. The CDR3 is CASSSPNSRGGYTF. The CDR3 DNA reads as TGTGCCAGCAGCTCCCCCAACAGTCGCGGAGGCTACACCTTC.

DNA of the CDR3: TGTGCCAGCAGCCGCCGAGGACAGGGTCAATCTGAAGCTTTCTTT. It yields the protein CASSRRGQGQSEAFF. The chain combines TRBV21-1 with TRBJ1-1; the DNA was not used to check the table's D call, TRBD1. TRBV21-1 is reported as a pseudogene. CDR3 length equals 15 residues.

The chain employs TRBV7-9 and TRBJ1-3; the D is unclear. The CDR3 sequence is 13 residues long. In germline, CDR1 is SEHNR, CDR2 FQNEAQ (reference sequence). Trimming pared 8 bases from V and 4 bases from J, leaving 12 bases between. In DNA, the CDR3 is TGTGCCAGCGGTGGGATGGCCGGAAACACCATATATTTT. Translation gives CASGGMAGNTIYF.

The gene calls are TRBV7-9 and TRBJ2-3, with TRBD2 matching 8 bases. CDR1 is SEHNR and CDR2 is FQNEAQ in the germline V gene (reference sequence). The V and J ends lost 5 bases and 5 bases, in that order; junction bases with no gene match: 12. The CDR3 sequence is 16 residues long. CDR3 nucleotides: TGTGCCAGCAGCCCCGGGACTAGAATCTGGGGAGATACGCAGTATTTT. This codes for CASSPGTRIWGDTQYF.

This clonotype was recorded a few times. V usage is TRBV12-3 or TRBV12-4 and J usage is TRBJ2-3; 8 nucleotides match TRBD2. Trimming took 6 bases from V and 2 from J; bases not matched to a gene: 7. This CDR3 has 15 amino acids. CDR3: CASSRRRGDTDTQYF. The DNA for the CDR3 is TGTGCCAGCAGCCGTCGGCGGGGGGACACAGATACGCAGTATTTT.

The V and J genes are TRBV11-2 and TRBJ2-1, with 8 bases identical to TRBD2. This CDR3 region has 14 residues. Germline lookup yields CDR1 SGHAT and CDR2 FQNNGV. V gave up 2 bases and J gave up 7 bases; unmatched junction bases: 4. The CDR3 DNA sequence: TGTGCCAGCAGCTTACAGAGCGGGGGAAATGAGCAGTTCTTC. Its protein is CASSLQSGGNEQFF.

There are many counts of this clonotype. J is TRBJ2-7 and V is TRBV27, with TRBD2 matching 7 bases. V was clipped by 2 bases and J by 4 bases; unmatched bases: 5. Germline assignment: CDR1 MNHEY and CDR2 SMNVEV (reference sequence). The CDR3 is 14 amino acids. The chain's CDR3 is CASSLREGGYEQYF. CDR3 bases: TGTGCCAGCAGTTTAAGGGAGGGTGGATACGAGCAGTACTTC.

J is TRBJ1-2 and V is TRBV7-3, with TRBD1 identical over 7 bases. V lost 2 bases to trimming and J lost 6 bases; unmatched junction nucleotides: 6. Germline-derived CDR1 and CDR2 are SGHTA and FQGTGA. The CDR3 runs to 14 residues. The CDR3 region is CASSLAAGGNGYTF. CDR3 sequence (DNA): TGTGCCAGCAGCTTAGCGGCAGGGGGGAATGGCTACACCTTC.

The table lists this clonotype with a few counts. The chain recombines TRBV5-1 with TRBJ2-3; D remains ambiguous. V shed 1 base and J shed 4 bases, with 10 bases lying between them. Germline lookup yields CDR1 SGHRS and CDR2 YFSETQ. The CDR3 is made up of 14 amino acids. The CDR3 reads CASSLLGISDTQYF. CDR3 DNA: TGCGCCAGCAGCTTGTTGGGGATCTCAGATACGCAGTATTTT.

The chain is built from TRBV7-9 and TRBJ1-5; 9 bases agree with TRBD1. Germline-derived CDR1 and CDR2 are SEHNR and FQNEAQ (reference sequence). The trim removed 5 bases at V and 4 bases at J, leaving 9 bases unmatched. The CDR3 covers 16 residues. CDR3 protein: CASSPVGTGWNQPQHF. The CDR3 DNA follows: TGTGCCAGCAGCCCGGTCGGGACAGGGTGGAATCAGCCCCAGCATTTT. Full variable domain (outside the CDR3, taken from reference TRBV7-9 and TRBJ1-5): DTGVSQNPRHKITKRGQNVTFRCDPISEHNRLYWYRQTLGQGPEFLTYFQNEAQLEKSRLLSDRFSAERPKGSFSTLEIQRTEQGDSAMYLCASSPVGTGWNQPQHFGDGTRLSIL.

The genes are TRBV2 and TRBJ1-1; D perhaps matches TRBD1 (5 bases). The CDR3 has 14 amino acids. Germline lookup yields CDR1 SNHLY and CDR2 FYNNEI. V was shortened by 7 bases and J by 1 base, with 13 bases between the two germline ends. The chain's CDR3 is CASIPGTGNTEAFF. As DNA, the CDR3 is TGTGCCAGCATCCCCGGGACTGGGAACACTGAAGCTTTCTTT. Together with reference TRBV2 and TRBJ1-1, the CDR3 gives the full variable domain: EPEVTQTPSHQVTQMGQEVILRCVPISNHLYFYWYRQILGQKVEFLVSFYNNEISEKSEIFDDQFSVERPDGSNFTLKIRSTKLEDSAMYFCASIPGTGNTEAFFGQGTRLTVV.

This clonotype was recorded a few times. This rearrangement joins TRBV27 to TRBJ2-7; 10 nucleotides agree with TRBD2. Germline V gene data show CDR1 as MNHEY and CDR2 as SMNVEV (reference sequence). This CDR3 region has 15 residues. V lost 6 bases and J lost 6; bases outside the gene matches: 11. The CDR3 DNA reads TGTGCCAGCAGCCCCACTAGCGGGACTCCTAGCGAGCAGTACTTC. Encoded protein: CASSPTSGTPSEQYF.

V usage is TRBV18 and J usage is TRBJ1-1; no clear D gene. Trimming took off 0 bases at V and 5 bases at J, with 16 bases between the two ends. From germline, CDR1 is KGHSH and CDR2 LQKENI. The CDR3 extends over 16 amino acids. As DNA, the CDR3 is TGTGCCAGCTCACCACCATTCCCAGGCCCCCGAACTGAAGCTTTCTTT. This codes for CASSPPFPGPRTEAFF. Combining the CDR3 with reference TRBV18 and TRBJ1-1 gives the whole variable domain NAGVMQNPRHLVRRRGQEARLRCSPMKGHSHVYWYRQLPEEGLKFMVYLQKENIIDESGMPKERFSAEFPKEGPSILRIQQVVRGDSAAYFCASSPPFPGPRTEAFFGQGTRLTVV.

This clonotype showed up just a few times. The rearrangement links TRBV20-1 to TRBJ2-2, with 7 bases lining up with TRBD2. There are 14 residues in the CDR3. V dropped 2 bases and J dropped 6; count of bases not matched to a gene: 6. CDR1 and CDR2 (germline): DFQATT, SNEGSKA (reference sequence). CDR3 nucleotide sequence: TGCAGTGCTAGAAAAGCGGGGAGGGCCGGGGAGCTGTTTTTT. Translating gives CSARKAGRAGELFF.